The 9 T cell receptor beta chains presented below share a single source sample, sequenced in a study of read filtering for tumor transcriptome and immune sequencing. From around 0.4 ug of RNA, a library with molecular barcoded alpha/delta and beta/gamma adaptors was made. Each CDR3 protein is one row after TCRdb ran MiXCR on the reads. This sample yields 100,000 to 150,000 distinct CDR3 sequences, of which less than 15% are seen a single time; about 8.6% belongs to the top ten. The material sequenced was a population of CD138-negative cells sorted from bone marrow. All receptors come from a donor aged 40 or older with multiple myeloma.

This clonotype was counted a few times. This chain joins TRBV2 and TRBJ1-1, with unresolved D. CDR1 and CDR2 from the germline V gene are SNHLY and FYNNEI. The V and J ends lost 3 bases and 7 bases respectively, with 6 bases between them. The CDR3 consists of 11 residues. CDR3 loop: CASSDPIEAFF. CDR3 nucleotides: TGTGCCAGCAGTGACCCCATTGAAGCTTTCTTT. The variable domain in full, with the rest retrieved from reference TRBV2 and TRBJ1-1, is EPEVTQTPSHQVTQMGQEVILRCVPISNHLYFYWYRQILGQKVEFLVSFYNNEISEKSEIFDDQFSVERPDGSNFTLKIRSTKLEDSAMYFCASSDPIEAFFGQGTRLTVV.

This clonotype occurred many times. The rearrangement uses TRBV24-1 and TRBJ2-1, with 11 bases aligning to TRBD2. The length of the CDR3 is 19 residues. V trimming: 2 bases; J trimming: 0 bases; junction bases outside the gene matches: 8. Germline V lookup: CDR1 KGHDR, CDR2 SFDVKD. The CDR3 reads CATSDSGTSGLYSYNEQFF. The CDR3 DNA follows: TGTGCCACCAGTGATTCCGGGACTAGCGGACTTTACTCCTACAATGAGCAGTTCTTC.

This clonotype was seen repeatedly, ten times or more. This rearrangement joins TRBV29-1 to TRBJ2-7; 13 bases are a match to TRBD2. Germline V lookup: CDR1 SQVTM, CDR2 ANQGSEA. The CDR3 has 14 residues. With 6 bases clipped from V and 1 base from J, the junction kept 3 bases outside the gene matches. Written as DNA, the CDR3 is TGCAGCGTCGAGGGACTAGCGGGGTCCTACGAGCAGTACTTC. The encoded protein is CSVEGLAGSYEQYF.

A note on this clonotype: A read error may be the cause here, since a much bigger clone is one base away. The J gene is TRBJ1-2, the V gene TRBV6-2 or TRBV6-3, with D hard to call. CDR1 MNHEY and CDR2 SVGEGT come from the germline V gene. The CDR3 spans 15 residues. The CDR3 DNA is TGTGCCAGCAGTTACTCGAGATCGCTTCCCTATGGCTACTCCTTC. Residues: CASSYSRSLPYGYSF.

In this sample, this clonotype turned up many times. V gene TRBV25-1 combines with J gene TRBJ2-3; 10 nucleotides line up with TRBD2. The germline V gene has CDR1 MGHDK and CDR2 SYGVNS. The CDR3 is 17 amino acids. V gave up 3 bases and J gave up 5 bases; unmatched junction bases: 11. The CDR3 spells CASSDAPLAGIGDTQYF. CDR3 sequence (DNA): TGTGCCAGCAGTGACGCCCCACTAGCGGGAATAGGAGATACGCAGTATTTT.

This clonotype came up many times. CDR3 sequence: CASQFRGNTIYF. The CDR3 nucleotides read TGTGCCAGCCAGTTCCGAGGAAACACCATATATTTT. V usage is TRBV12-3 or TRBV12-4 and J usage is TRBJ1-3; unclear D gene. The CDR3 is 12 amino acids. The ends were cut back, 8 bases at V and 4 bases at J, with 9 bases in the middle.

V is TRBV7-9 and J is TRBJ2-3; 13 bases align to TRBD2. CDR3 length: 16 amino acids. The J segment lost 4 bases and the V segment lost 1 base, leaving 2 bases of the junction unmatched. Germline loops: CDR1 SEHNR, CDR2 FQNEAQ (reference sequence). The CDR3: CASSLGTSGSADTQYF. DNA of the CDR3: TGTGCCAGCAGCTTAGGGACTAGCGGGAGTGCAGATACGCAGTATTTT.

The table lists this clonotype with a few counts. The CDR3 is CASRGETQYF. CDR3 coding DNA: TGTGCCAGCAGGGGGGAGACCCAGTACTTC. The V and J genes are TRBV6-2 or TRBV6-3 and TRBJ2-5, with D unclear. CDR1 and CDR2 from the germline V gene are MNHEY and SVGEGT. The CDR3 sequence is 10 residues long. Trimming cost V 6 bases and J 5 bases, with 4 bases left between them.

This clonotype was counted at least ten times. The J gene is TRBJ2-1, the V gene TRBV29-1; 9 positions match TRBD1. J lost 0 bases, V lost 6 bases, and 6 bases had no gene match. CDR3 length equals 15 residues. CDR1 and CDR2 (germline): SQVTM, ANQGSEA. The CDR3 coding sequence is TGCAGCGTACCGACAGGGGGGAGCTCCTACAATGAGCAGTTCTTC. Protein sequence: CSVPTGGSSYNEQFF.